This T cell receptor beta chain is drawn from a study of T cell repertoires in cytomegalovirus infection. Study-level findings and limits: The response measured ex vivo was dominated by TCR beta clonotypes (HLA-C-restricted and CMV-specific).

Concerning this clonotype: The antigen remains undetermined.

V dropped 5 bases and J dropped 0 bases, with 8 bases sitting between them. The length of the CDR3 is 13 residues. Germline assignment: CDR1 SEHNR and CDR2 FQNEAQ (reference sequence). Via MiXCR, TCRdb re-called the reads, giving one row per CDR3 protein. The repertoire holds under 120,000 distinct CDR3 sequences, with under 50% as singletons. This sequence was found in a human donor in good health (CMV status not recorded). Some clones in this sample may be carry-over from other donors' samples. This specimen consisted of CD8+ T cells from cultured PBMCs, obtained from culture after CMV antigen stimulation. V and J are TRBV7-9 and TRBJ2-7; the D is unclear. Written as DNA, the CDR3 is TGTGCCAGCAGCCTGACTTACTCCTACGAGCAGTACTTC. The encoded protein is CASSLTYSYEQYF.